One sample yielded the 26 T cell receptor beta chains listed below, sequenced in a study of human thymus T cells. Resections removed during corrective heart surgery provided the thymus tissue used. TCRdb's table, derived via immunoSEQ multiplex PCR, lists solely in-frame clones and lacks some. The sample carries 55,000 to 85,000 clones, 85% to 95% recorded once. The sequenced sample consisted of thymus tissue. These receptors originate from a girl under three years old with a congenital heart defect but otherwise immunologically healthy.

This chain links TRBV5-1 with TRBJ1-1; D call uncertain. Germline assignment: CDR1 SGHRS and CDR2 YFSETQ. The CDR3 is 15 amino acids. V was pared by 0 bases and J by 3 bases, with 12 bases between. The CDR3 bases are TGCGCCAGCAGCTTGGACGGGCAGAGATACACTGAAGCTTTCTTT. Encoded protein: CASSLDGQRYTEAFF.

This clone was counted a single time. The chain joins TRBV27 to TRBJ2-4; the D is unclear. The CDR3 is 16 amino acids. Trimming removed 2 bases from V and 0 bases from J, with 11 bases in between. Germline V gives CDR1 MNHEY, CDR2 SMNVEV (reference sequence). CDR3 loop: CASSLVPPLAKNIQYF. CDR3 in DNA: TGTGCCAGCAGTTTAGTCCCGCCTCTAGCCAAAAACATTCAGTACTTC.

V gene TRBV7-9 combines with J gene TRBJ2-3, with 14 bases that match TRBD2. The CDR3 contains 16 residues. Germline assignment: CDR1 SEHNR and CDR2 FQNEAQ (reference sequence). The J segment lost 6 bases and the V segment lost 4 bases, leaving 6 bases of the junction unmatched. CDR3 sequence reads: CASSSGLAGGRDTQYF. The DNA for the CDR3 is TGTGCCAGCAGCTCCGGACTAGCGGGAGGCCGGGATACGCAGTATTTT.

The V gene is TRBV5-5, the J gene TRBJ2-7; 8 bases map to TRBD2. This CDR3 contains 15 residues. V was clipped by 3 bases and J by 0 bases; unmatched bases: 5. Germline V gene data show CDR1 as SGHKS and CDR2 as YYEKEE (reference sequence). The CDR3, as DNA: TGTGCCAGCAGCTACGTAGCGGGACACTCCTACGAGCAGTACTTC. Its protein is CASSYVAGHSYEQYF.

V and J are TRBV2 and TRBJ2-3; D is unclear. V lost 5 bases and J lost 4, with 16 bases in between. Germline V gene data show CDR1 as SNHLY and CDR2 as FYNNEI. CDR3 length: 15 residues. The DNA for the CDR3 is TGTGCCAGCAGTACCGCTAGTACCCAGGCAGATACGCAGTATTTT. Its translation: CASSTASTQADTQYF.

V is TRBV10-3 and J is TRBJ1-1; D is unresolved. In germline, CDR1 is ENHRY, CDR2 SYGVKD. This CDR3 has 18 amino acids. The ends were cut back, 4 bases at V and 0 bases at J, with 21 bases in the middle. The CDR3 here is CAISVDLTLESLNTEAFF. Here the CDR3 DNA reads TGTGCCATCAGTGTAGATTTGACCCTAGAATCACTGAACACTGAAGCTTTCTTT.

This chain joins TRBV6-5 and TRBJ2-7; the match to TRBD2 covers 7 bases. Germline CDR1 and CDR2: MNHEY and SVGAGI. The CDR3 spans 15 residues. The J segment lost 0 bases and the V segment lost 6 bases, leaving 8 bases of the junction unmatched. For the CDR3, the DNA is TGTGCCAGCAGACCGGGGGGAGTCAGCTCCTACGAGCAGTACTTC. It yields the protein CASRPGGVSSYEQYF.

The table lists this clone with a count of one. The gene calls are TRBV28 and TRBJ1-4; no reliable D call. The CDR3 has 16 residues. Trimming cost V 3 bases and J 5 bases, with 16 bases left between them. Per germline, CDR1 MDHEN and CDR2 SYDVKM. CDR3 nucleotide sequence: TGTGCCAGCAGTTTTTTCGTGCTCGAGGAGAATGAAAAACTGTTTTTT. The encoded protein is CASSFFVLEENEKLFF.

The chain couples TRBV4-1 to TRBJ2-7, with D possibly being TRBD2 (6 bases). Trimming took 0 bases from V and 4 from J, leaving 19 bases between them. CDR3 length: 17 amino acids. CDR1 is MGHRA, CDR2 YSYEKL, per germline. CDR3 loop: CASSQDEPGLQFYEQYF. The CDR3 region has the DNA TGCGCCAGCAGCCAAGACGAGCCGGGACTTCAATTTTACGAGCAGTACTTC.

This clone was detected only once. The DNA for the CDR3 is TGTGTCAGAAGTCATTTGACGGGGGATAGCAATCAGCCCCAGCATTTT. The encoded protein is CVRSHLTGDSNQPQHF. This rearrangement joins TRBV7-5 to TRBJ1-5. TRBV7-5 constitutes a pseudogene. CDR3 length: 16 amino acids.

This clone was recorded a few times. The chain combines TRBV7-9 with TRBJ2-7, with D unresolved. From germline, CDR1 is SEHNR and CDR2 FQNEAQ (reference sequence). The CDR3 length is 12 residues. V lost 6 bases and J 2 bases, leaving 8 bases between the germline ends. Written as DNA, the CDR3 is TGTGCCAGCAGTCCAGGAACCTACGAGCAGTACTTC. Amino acids: CASSPGTYEQYF. Looking up the rest from reference TRBV7-9 and TRBJ2-7 gives the full variable domain: DTGVSQNPRHKITKRGQNVTFRCDPISEHNRLYWYRQTLGQGPEFLTYFQNEAQLEKSRLLSDRFSAERPKGSFSTLEIQRTEQGDSAMYLCASSPGTYEQYFGPGTRLTVT.

This chain connects TRBV29-1 to TRBJ2-5; maybe TRBD2 (5 bases). This CDR3 has 13 residues. Per the germline V gene, CDR1 is SQVTM and CDR2 is ANQGSEA. The V gene lost 6 bases and the J gene lost 0 bases, with 11 bases spanning the gap. The CDR3 DNA reads TGCAGCGTAGTACTAGGTTACCAAGAGACCCAGTACTTC. Its translation: CSVVLGYQETQYF.

With respect to this clone: An end of the junction does not agree with germline; a read error may underlie this. The V and J genes are TRBV6-4 and TRBJ2-5; D call uncertain. CDR1 is MRHNA and CDR2 is SNTAGT in the germline V gene. The CDR3 runs to 11 residues. The CDR3 DNA reads TGTGCCTGCAGAAGCCAAGAGACCCAGTACTTC. Translated: CACRSQETQYF.

Only one count was recorded for this clone. J is TRBJ1-5 and V is TRBV27; maybe TRBD1 (6 bases). The CDR3 length is 14 residues. Trimming pared 5 bases from V and 4 bases from J, leaving 12 bases between. Germline V CDR1 and CDR2: MNHEY, SMNVEV (reference sequence). Written as DNA, the CDR3 is TGTGCCAGCAGTCTCAGGGGAAAAAATCAGCCCCAGCATTTT. Translated, it gives CASSLRGKNQPQHF.

Written as DNA, the CDR3 is TGTGCCAGCAGCTTAGCCGGGCTTACCTACGAGCAGTACTTC. It is translated as CASSLAGLTYEQYF. This chain joins TRBV7-2 and TRBJ2-7; D is uncertain. The V and J ends lost 0 bases and 2 bases respectively, with 8 bases between them. The germline V gene has CDR1 SGHTA and CDR2 FQGNSA. The length of the CDR3 is 14 residues. Supplemented by reference TRBV7-2 and TRBJ2-7, the full variable domain reads GAGVSQSPSNKVTEKGKDVELRCDPISGHTALYWYRQSLGQGLEFLIYFQGNSAPDKSGLPSDRFSAERTGGSVSTLTIQRTQQEDSAVYLCASSLAGLTYEQYFGPGTRLTVT.

The rearrangement joins TRBV18 to TRBJ1-2; TRBD1 matches 8 bases. Germline trimming cut 6 bases from V and 7 bases from J; bases unmatched to any gene: 7. The CDR3 totals 13 residues. Germline CDR1 and CDR2: KGHSH and LQKENI. In DNA, the CDR3 is TGTGCCAGCTCCCTCGGACAGGGTCGTGGCTACACCTTC. It yields the protein CASSLGQGRGYTF.

The chain joins TRBV19 to TRBJ1-5, with D perhaps TRBD1 (6 bases). Germline V gene sequence: CDR1 LNHDA, CDR2 SQIVND (reference sequence). There are 20 residues in the CDR3. Deletions cut 8 bases from V and 0 bases from J, with 29 bases between. The CDR3 DNA is TGTGCCAGTTCCCGTCGGAGGGACACTCCCTGGGGTTATAGCAATCAGCCCCAGCATTTT. This translates into CASSRRRDTPWGYSNQPQHF.

The rearrangement uses TRBV9 and TRBJ2-5, with TRBD2 as a possible D gene (6 bases). Germline V gives CDR1 SGDLS, CDR2 YYNGEE. The CDR3 has 14 residues. V lost 5 bases and J lost 3, with 14 bases in between. CDR3 residues: CASSLPGEEETQYF. CDR3 nucleotides: TGTGCCAGCAGTTTACCGGGAGAAGAAGAGACCCAGTACTTC.

This sequence joins TRBV7-9 and TRBJ1-1, with TRBD1 as a possible D gene (6 bases). Deletions cut 5 bases from V and 1 base from J, with 23 bases between. This CDR3 is 18 amino acids long. The germline CDR1 and CDR2 sequences are SEHNR and FQNEAQ (reference sequence). The CDR3 loop is CASSPRREWARGNTEAFF. The CDR3, as DNA: TGTGCCAGCAGCCCCCGCCGAGAATGGGCCAGGGGGAACACTGAAGCTTTCTTT.

The chain is built from TRBV6-1 and TRBJ1-5, with 8 bases fitting TRBD1. The CDR3 extends over 15 amino acids. Trimming removed 7 bases from V and 5 bases from J; junction bases left unmatched: 10. CDR1 and CDR2 (germline): MNHNS, SASEGT. In DNA, the CDR3 is TGTGCCAGCAACAGGGGACAGGTCACCGATCAGCCCCAGCATTTT. Translation: CASNRGQVTDQPQHF.

This clone was detected only a few times. The V call is TRBV18, the J call TRBJ1-5, with 7 bases matching TRBD1. The CDR3 is 14 residues long. CDR1 and CDR2 from the germline V gene are KGHSH and LQKENI. With V trimmed by 2 bases and J by 5 bases, 3 bases remained unmatched. The CDR3: CASSPAQGHQPQHF. CDR3 in DNA: TGTGCCAGCTCACCAGCACAGGGGCATCAGCCCCAGCATTTT.

V gene TRBV13 combines with J gene TRBJ2-5; D remains ambiguous. Germline V gene data show CDR1 as PRHDT and CDR2 as FYEKMQ (reference sequence). V was clipped by 5 bases and J by 5 bases, with 12 bases between them. The CDR3 contains 13 residues. In DNA, the CDR3 is TGTGCCAGCAGCCCCCCTGGTGAGGAGACCCAGTACTTC. Translating gives CASSPPGEETQYF.

The V call is TRBV14, the J call TRBJ2-7; 14 bases line up with TRBD2. Per germline, CDR1 SGHDN and CDR2 FVKESK. Unmatched junction bases numbered 4, after V lost 3 bases and J lost 3 bases. The CDR3 spans 16 residues. The CDR3 sequence: CASSQTSGRALYEQYF. In nucleotides, the CDR3 is TGTGCCAGCAGCCAGACTAGCGGGAGGGCCCTCTACGAGCAGTACTTC.

This clone appeared once. V usage is TRBV6-1 and J usage is TRBJ1-5, with 9 positions matching TRBD1. V shed 4 bases, J shed 2 bases, and the junction held 6 bases outside the gene matches. Germline CDR1 MNHNS, CDR2 SASEGT. The CDR3 consists of 16 residues. CDR3 sequence: CASSVPGQGRNQPQHF. CDR3 DNA: TGTGCCAGCAGTGTACCGGGACAGGGCCGCAATCAGCCCCAGCATTTT.

The gene calls are TRBV2 and TRBJ2-7; 8 bases agree with TRBD1. The CDR3 is 15 residues long. V lost 7 bases, J lost 2 bases, and 10 bases stayed unmatched. Germline CDR1 and CDR2: SNHLY and FYNNEI. CDR3 amino acids: CASISQDREPYEQYF. In DNA form, the CDR3 reads TGTGCCAGCATTTCGCAGGACAGGGAACCCTACGAGCAGTACTTC.

This clone is a singleton in its sample. This rearrangement joins TRBV29-1 to TRBJ2-1, with 9 bases that match TRBD2. The CDR3 loop spans 16 amino acids. Germline trimming cut 7 bases from V and 1 base from J; bases unmatched to any gene: 11. CDR1 is SQVTM, CDR2 ANQGSEA, per germline. CDR3 sequence (DNA): TGCAGCGGGCAAAAAGGTAGCGGGAGTTCCTACAATGAGCAGTTCTTC. Translated: CSGQKGSGSSYNEQFF.